This T cell receptor beta chain was obtained from a study of blood T cells in healthy people across ages. Whole-study findings and limits: Getting older went along with TCR beta diversity per million T cells dropping roughly linearly. Not knowing donor CMV status may have confounded expanded clonotype changes.

This clonotype was recorded at least ten times. Antigen unknown. Primed by a sample-barcoded 5' primer and a J-beta primer mix, a second PCR proceeded for about 6 to 11 cycles. From the 5' RACE reads, TCRdb called clonotypes with MiXCR, one entry per CDR3 protein. This table holds 650,000 to 700,000 distinct CDR3 sequences, 40% to 65% found once. The V segment lost 5 bases and the J segment 5 bases; nucleotides outside the gene matches: 6. The CDR3 runs 13 residues. Per the germline V gene, CDR1 is MNHNY and CDR2 is SVGAGI (reference sequence). Sequencing was performed on blood. The rearrangement uses TRBV6-6 and TRBJ2-7; 7 bases fit TRBD1. The TCR was taken from a woman aged 80 or over in good health. The CDR3 reads CASSDRDSHEQYF. CDR3 nucleotides: TGTGCCAGCAGTGACCGGGACAGCCACGAGCAGTACTTC.